These T cell receptor beta chains were read from a single sample in a study of shared T cell receptors in the human thymus. TCRdb keeps only in-frame clones here, not all; method: immunoSEQ multiplex PCR. The repertoire holds approximately 660,000 clones, with approximately 88% as singletons. The sample also formed part of further work on human thymus T cells.

The sequenced sample was thymocytes. The receptors shown here come from a boy under two years old with a congenital heart defect. Both conserved end residues are part of each CDR3. The D gene is left open where the match is weak. Expanded clones get a size class; other rows say once, few or many, or leave the size out.

D gene: TRBD2
J gene: TRBJ2-7
clone size: .
V gene: TRBV12-5
CDR3 protein: CASGGLAGESYEQYF
CDR3 DNA: TGTGCTAGTGGTGGACTAGCGGGAGAGTCCTACGAGCAGTACTTC

D gene: TRBD2
J gene: TRBJ2-1
clone size: .
V gene: TRBV7-6
CDR3 protein: CASSLAQQLASPSYNEQFF
CDR3 DNA: TGTGCCAGCAGCTTAGCACAACAACTAGCGTCTCCCTCCTACAATGAGCAGTTCTTC

D gene: .
J gene: TRBJ2-7
clone size: .
V gene: TRBV28
CDR3 protein: CASSTPGGQFDEQYF
CDR3 DNA: TGTGCCAGCTCCACTCCCGGGGGGCAATTCGACGAGCAGTACTTC

D gene: TRBD2
J gene: TRBJ2-1
clone size: once
V gene: TRBV5-1
CDR3 protein: CASSSVAGVNYNEQFF
CDR3 DNA: TGCGCCAGCAGCTCCGTAGCGGGAGTGAACTACAATGAGCAGTTCTTC

D gene: TRBD1
J gene: TRBJ2-2
clone size: .
V gene: TRBV28
CDR3 protein: CASSPGQGLSNTGELFF
CDR3 DNA: TGTGCCAGCAGTCCCGGACAGGGACTCTCGAACACCGGGGAGCTGTTTTTT

D gene: TRBD1
J gene: TRBJ2-5
clone size: .
V gene: TRBV29-1
CDR3 protein: CSVSTGSAQETQYF
CDR3 DNA: TGCAGCGTTTCGACAGGGAGTGCCCAAGAGACCCAGTACTTC

D gene: TRBD1
J gene: TRBJ1-2
clone size: .
V gene: TRBV27
CDR3 protein: CASSSRAVILGQRYPYGYTF
CDR3 DNA: TGTGCCAGCAGTAGCCGAGCGGTGATATTGGGACAGCGCTACCCCTATGGCTACACCTTC

D gene: TRBD2
J gene: TRBJ2-1
clone size: .
V gene: TRBV4-3
CDR3 protein: CASSQDDLASGRAHRGEQFF
CDR3 DNA: TGCGCCAGCAGCCAAGATGATTTGGCTAGCGGGAGGGCCCACCGGGGTGAGCAGTTCTTC

D gene: TRBD2
J gene: TRBJ2-5
clone size: .
V gene: TRBV10-3
CDR3 protein: CAISELAGGGETQYF
CDR3 DNA: TGTGCCATCAGTGAACTAGCGGGAGGCGGTGAGACCCAGTACTTC

D gene: TRBD1
J gene: TRBJ2-7
clone size: once
V gene: TRBV6-4
CDR3 protein: CASRDRGKDTSYEQYF
CDR3 DNA: TGTGCCAGCAGGGACAGGGGGAAAGATACTTCCTACGAGCAGTACTTC

D gene: .
J gene: TRBJ2-7
clone size: .
V gene: TRBV2
CDR3 protein: CASSEQGTRLLPSYEQYF
CDR3 DNA: TGTGCCAGCAGTGAACAGGGGACGCGGCTCCTCCCCTCCTACGAGCAGTACTTC

D gene: TRBD2
J gene: TRBJ2-7
clone size: .
V gene: TRBV9
CDR3 protein: CASSVDPGRKQYF
CDR3 DNA: TGTGCCAGCAGCGTCGATCCCGGGAGGAAGCAGTACTTC

D gene: .
J gene: TRBJ1-4
clone size: .
V gene: TRBV4-3
CDR3 protein: CASSQEGRVDEKLFF
CDR3 DNA: TGCGCCAGCAGCCAAGAAGGCAGGGTTGATGAAAAACTGTTTTTT

D gene: .
J gene: TRBJ1-1
clone size: once
V gene: TRBV10-1
CDR3 protein: CASSEVGLQANTEAFF
CDR3 DNA: TGCGCCAGCAGTGAGGTGGGGCTACAGGCGAACACTGAAGCTTTCTTT

D gene: TRBD2
J gene: TRBJ2-3
clone size: few
V gene: TRBV28
CDR3 protein: CASSFKREGQLSTDTQYF
CDR3 DNA: TGTGCCAGCAGTTTTAAGCGGGAGGGCCAATTGAGCACAGATACGCAGTATTTT

D gene: .
J gene: TRBJ2-7
clone size: once
V gene: TRBV28
CDR3 protein: CASILQARPYEQYF
CDR3 DNA: TGTGCCAGCATCCTCCAGGCCCGGCCCTACGAGCAGTACTTC